This TCR beta chain was identified during a study of T cell repertoires in cytomegalovirus infection. This CDR3 is built from 17 residues. V shed 5 bases and J shed 3 bases, with 22 bases lying between them. Germline assignment: CDR1 MGHRA and CDR2 YSYEKL. TCRdb reprocessed the reads via MiXCR and lists one record per CDR3 protein. In the table there are hundreds of thousands of distinct CDR3 sequences, 35% of which are singletons. Whole-study findings and limits: CMV carriers having the relevant HLA were flagged by cumulative public TCR beta family frequency. Dominating the ex vivo response were HLA-C-restricted CMV-specific TCR beta clonotypes.

This clonotype was seen a few times. Its specificity is unknown. Sequenced input: PBMCs. The TCR originated in a human donor in good health (CMV status not recorded). Some clones in this sample may be carry-over from other donors' samples. This chain uses TRBV4-1 with TRBJ1-1; D may be TRBD1 (5 bases). The CDR3 DNA sequence: TGCGCCAGCAGCACACTAATTCACGGGGGGATAGACACTGAAGCTTTCTTT. Amino acid sequence: CASSTLIHGGIDTEAFF.